This T cell receptor (beta chain) originates from a study of CD8 T cells in ankylosing spondylitis. Quantitative 5'-RACE was performed with molecular barcodes, and it yielded the TCR beta libraries. TCRdb recomputed calls from the 5' RACE reads with MiXCR, one row per CDR3 protein. Found here are over 400,000 distinct CDR3 sequences, about 25% of them singletons; the top ten hold 0.89%. General study points: Several highly homologous variants made up a TCR beta motif that seemed to typify ankylosing spondylitis blood. CD8+ cells made up the disease-linked clones, which were relatively rare in peripheral blood. According to the report, clones linked to the disease were significantly enriched in matched synovial fluid samples taken from ankylosing spondylitis patients. Past studies reported some motif variants in reactive arthritis synovial fluid and blood.

Concerning this clonotype: The antigen is unknown.

In germline, CDR1 is LGHNT, CDR2 FRNRAP. With 3 bases clipped from V and 8 bases from J, the junction kept 7 bases outside the gene matches. The CDR3 sequence is 15 residues long. The TCR was taken from a male donor with ankylosing spondylitis. The sample comprised blood, either unsorted or a sorted T cell fraction (not recorded which). This sequence joins TRBV12-5 and TRBJ1-4; 9 bases are a match to TRBD1. The CDR3 is CASGFPGQGREKLFF. CDR3 nucleotide sequence: TGTGCTAGTGGTTTCCCGGGACAGGGCAGAGAAAAACTGTTTTTT.